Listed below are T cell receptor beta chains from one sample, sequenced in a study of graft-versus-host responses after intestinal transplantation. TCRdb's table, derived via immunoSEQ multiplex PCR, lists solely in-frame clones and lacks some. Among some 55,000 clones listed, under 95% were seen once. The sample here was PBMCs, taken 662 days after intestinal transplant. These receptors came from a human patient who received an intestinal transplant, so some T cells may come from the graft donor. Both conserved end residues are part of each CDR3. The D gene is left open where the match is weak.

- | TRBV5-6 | CASSLGALLNTEAFF
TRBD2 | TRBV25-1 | CASSLAGSLETQYF
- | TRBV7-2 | CASRYVGENTIYF
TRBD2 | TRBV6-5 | CASSRLAGSYEQYF
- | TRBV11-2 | CASSPPTVSYEQYF
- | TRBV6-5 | CASRGPSGANVLTF
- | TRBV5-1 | CASSLGRLNEQFF
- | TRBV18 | CASSPRTDELGGYTF
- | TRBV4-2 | CASSQESEAFF
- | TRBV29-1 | CSVEGTAVANEQFF
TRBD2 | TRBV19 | CASSMGPGLAYEQYF